This T cell receptor beta chain was found in a study of shared clonotypes between healthy human individuals. For the study at large: Plates per donor: three CD4 naive, three CD4 memory, two CD8 naive, one CD8 memory. Study observations and caveats: Blood was the sole source, and tissue repertoires probably differ. The study generally estimated greater richness for naive than memory subsets. The study found lower generation probabilities in non-shared clonotypes than in those shared by all four donors.

This CDR3 has 11 residues. V was trimmed by 4 bases and J by 10 bases, leaving 5 bases between them. Germline-derived CDR1 and CDR2 are SNHLY and FYNNEI. In regard to this clone: The antigen is undetermined.

Clones were sequenced by immunoSEQ multiplex PCR, and TCRdb holds only the in-frame ones, with some missing. The data contain some 2.1 million clones, roughly 94% of them seen just once; the ten biggest clones take up 0.13%. This TCR came from a man aged 18 to 29 in good health. The V call is TRBV2, the J call TRBJ1-6, with D hard to call. Sequenced sample: naive CD4+ T cells sorted from blood. Subset here: CD45RA+ positively selected. The CDR3 coding sequence is TGTGCCAGCAGTGGGTCCTCACCCCTCCACTTT. This encodes CASSGSSPLHF.